Sequencing of this T cell receptor (beta chain) was carried out in a study of blood T cell repertoires in COVID-19. The protocol was immunoSEQ multiplex PCR, while the TCRdb copy is restricted to in-frame clones and leaves out a portion. The profile shows 250,000 or so clones, approximately 90% of them singletons. This clone was detected once. CDR1 and CDR2 (germline): MNHEY, SMNVEV (reference sequence). The CDR3 is made up of 15 amino acids. J lost 4 bases, V lost 6 bases, and 9 bases had no gene match. V is TRBV27 and J is TRBJ2-7; 10 positions match TRBD2. Specimen: PBMCs or T cells enriched from blood (not recorded which). This clonotype was sampled from a woman under 40 with acute COVID-19. This CDR3 is CASRRTGTSDYEQYF. CDR3 in DNA: TGTGCCAGCAGACGTACCGGGACTAGCGATTACGAGCAGTACTTC.